Listed below are T cell receptor beta chains from one sample, sequenced in a study of Graves' ophthalmopathy and Graves' hyperthyroidism. One entry per CDR3 protein, called by TCRdb with MiXCR from the multiplex PCR reads. The data contain about 150,000 distinct CDR3 sequences, under 40% of them singletons. The sequenced sample consisted of peripheral blood. The receptor source for this set is a woman aged 40 to 50 with Graves' ophthalmopathy. The CDR3 runs from the conserved cysteine through the conserved F or W. A D gene is named only where the DNA matches it firmly. Rows may omit the clone size; those that give it use once, few, many or a size class.

clone_size	v_call	j_call	d_call	cdr3_aa	cdr3_nt
NA	TRBV6-1	TRBJ1-2	NA	CASSGGSYYNYGYTF	TGTGCCAGCAGTGGCGGGTCATACTATAACTATGGCTACACCTTC
NA	TRBV6-1	TRBJ1-2	TRBD1	CASRGKPGQGSNYGYTF	TGTGCCAGCAGAGGAAAACCGGGACAGGGAAGTAACTATGGCTACACCTTC
few	TRBV6-1	TRBJ1-5	NA	CASSERGRGQPQHF	TGTGCCAGCAGTGAACGTGGACGGGGCCAGCCCCAGCATTTT
many	TRBV12-3/TRBV12-4	TRBJ1-5	NA	CASNLSGRRNNQPQHF	TGTGCCAGCAACCTCTCAGGGCGTCGGAACAATCAGCCCCAGCATTTT
many	TRBV12-3/TRBV12-4	TRBJ2-5	NA	CASSFGEQYQETQYF	TGTGCCAGCAGTTTCGGCGAGCAATACCAAGAGACCCAGTACTTC
many	TRBV7-3	TRBJ1-1	TRBD1	CASSLIQGVSTEAFF	TGTGCCAGCAGCCTAATACAGGGGGTAAGCACTGAAGCTTTCTTT
once	TRBV5-1	TRBJ1-2	TRBD1	CASSHRTGEVNYGYTF	TGCGCCAGCAGCCACCGGACAGGGGAGGTCAACTATGGCTACACCTTC
many	TRBV7-9	TRBJ2-7	TRBD2	CASSQVAGDLEQYF	TGTGCCAGCAGTCAAGTAGCGGGGGACCTCGAGCAGTACTTC
NA	TRBV11-3	TRBJ2-2	NA	CASSTDGTNTGELFF	TGTGCCAGCAGTACGGACGGGACGAACACCGGGGAGCTGTTTTTT
many	TRBV4-3	TRBJ1-2	NA	CASSQSGASNYGYTF	TGCGCCAGCAGCCAATCGGGGGCATCGAACTATGGCTACACCTTC
many	TRBV28	TRBJ2-7	NA	CASSPTRGDSASVSYEQYF	TGTGCCAGCAGTCCAACCCGGGGGGACAGCGCGTCGGTGTCCTACGAGCAGTACTTC
many	TRBV6-1	TRBJ1-1	NA	CASSERFGDSEAFF	TGTGCCAGCAGTGAAAGGTTTGGGGATAGTGAAGCTTTCTTT
few	TRBV20-1	TRBJ2-4	TRBD2	CSSGLAGLTDIQYF	TGCAGTTCTGGACTAGCGGGATTAACGGACATTCAGTACTTC
NA	TRBV6-1	TRBJ2-7	TRBD1	CASSWDSAYEQYF	TGTGCCTCCTCATGGGACAGTGCCTACGAGCAGTACTTC
NA	TRBV2	TRBJ2-5	NA	CASSGQREETQYF	TGTGCCAGCAGCGGACAGAGGGAAGAGACCCAGTACTTC
NA	TRBV6-5	TRBJ1-6	TRBD1	CASSYSIRQGNSPLHF	TGTGCCAGCAGTTACTCTATCAGACAGGGGAATTCACCCCTCCACTTT
many	TRBV6-1	TRBJ2-7	TRBD1	CASSEALTGNSYEQYF	TGTGCCAGCAGTGAAGCGCTGACAGGGAACTCCTACGAGCAGTACTTC
many	TRBV27	TRBJ2-7	TRBD2	CASSLSPGGRANEQYF	TGTGCCAGCAGTTTATCTCCTGGCGGGAGGGCCAACGAGCAGTACTTC
many	TRBV6-5	TRBJ1-3	NA	CASRTPPRGNTIYF	TGTGCCAGCAGGACCCCCCCCCGTGGAAACACCATATATTTT
many	TRBV6-5	TRBJ1-5	TRBD1	CASRRSGGAGQPQHF	TGTGCCAGCAGACGTTCAGGGGGCGCGGGTCAGCCCCAGCATTTT
NA	TRBV12-3/TRBV12-4	TRBJ1-5	NA	CASSLDGNGQPQHF	TGTGCCAGCAGTTTAGATGGGAACGGGCAGCCCCAGCATTTT
NA	TRBV12-3/TRBV12-4	TRBJ2-7	NA	CASSLNGGAYEQYF	TGTGCCAGCAGTTTAAATGGCGGCGCCTACGAGCAGTACTTC
NA	TRBV12-3/TRBV12-4	TRBJ1-2	NA	CASSRPNYGYTF	TGTGCCAGCTCACGCCCTAACTATGGCTACACCTTC
many	TRBV20-1	TRBJ2-7	NA	CSASKSGGLWEQYF	TGCAGTGCTAGTAAATCAGGGGGGCTCTGGGAGCAGTACTTC
many	TRBV28	TRBJ2-7	NA	CASSLEVPPEQYF	TGTGCCAGCAGTTTAGAGGTCCCCCCGGAGCAGTACTTC
many	TRBV7-8	TRBJ2-7	NA	CASSLLGTGSYEQYF	TGTGCCAGCAGCTTATTAGGGACGGGATCCTACGAGCAGTACTTC
many	TRBV5-4	TRBJ1-2	TRBD1	CASSPLDRGYGYTF	TGTGCCAGCAGCCCGTTAGACAGGGGCTATGGCTACACCTTC
once	TRBV6-1	TRBJ1-6	NA	CASSREGFGYNSPLHF	TGTGCCAGCAGTCGGGAGGGGTTTGGCTATAATTCACCCCTCCACTTT
NA	TRBV4-2	TRBJ2-5	TRBD2	CASSQDLPRWAGGETQYF	TGTGCCAGCAGCCAAGATCTCCCCCGTTGGGCGGGAGGTGAGACCCAGTACTTC
many	TRBV6-5	TRBJ1-5	NA	CASSYSEEPGQPQHF	TGTGCCAGCAGTTACTCCGAAGAACCGGGGCAGCCCCAGCATTTT
NA	TRBV12-5	TRBJ1-1	NA	CASGLQMNRDEAFF	TGTGCTAGTGGTTTGCAAATGAACAGGGATGAAGCTTTCTTT
many	TRBV5-8	TRBJ1-5	TRBD1	CASRGQGRGNQPQHF	TGTGCCAGCAGAGGACAGGGGAGAGGCAATCAGCCCCAGCATTTT
NA	TRBV30	TRBJ1-5	NA	CAWNSGADSNQPQHF	TGTGCCTGGAATTCAGGGGCCGATAGCAATCAGCCCCAGCATTTT
NA	TRBV6-2/TRBV6-3	TRBJ1-1	NA	CASSPDSYTEAFF	TGTGCCAGCAGTCCGGACTCATACACTGAAGCTTTCTTT
NA	TRBV6-2/TRBV6-3	TRBJ1-1	TRBD1	CASSFQGVNTEAFF	TGTGCCAGCAGTTTTCAGGGGGTGAACACTGAAGCTTTCTTT
many	TRBV13	TRBJ2-7	NA	CASSQRLPAGEQYF	TGTGCCAGCAGCCAACGACTCCCTGCTGGCGAGCAGTACTTC
many	TRBV7-2	TRBJ1-1	NA	CASSLVTANTEAFF	TGTGCCAGCAGCTTAGTAACGGCGAACACTGAAGCTTTCTTT
many	TRBV28	TRBJ1-2	TRBD1	CASSLGGGQTYGYTF	TGTGCCAGCAGTCTAGGGGGGGGACAGACCTATGGCTACACCTTC
NA	TRBV6-5	TRBJ1-2	TRBD1	CASSYRPDRGWGYTF	TGTGCCAGCAGTTACCGACCTGACAGGGGATGGGGCTACACCTTC
many	TRBV29-1	TRBJ1-1	NA	CSVDTVNTEAFF	TGCAGCGTGGACACCGTGAACACTGAAGCTTTCTTT
many	TRBV12-3/TRBV12-4	TRBJ2-7	TRBD2	CASSPDSGVYEQYF	TGTGCCAGCAGTCCTGACAGCGGGGTCTACGAGCAGTACTTC
NA	TRBV13	TRBJ2-5	NA	CASSLGGRVRFQETQYF	TGTGCCAGCAGCTTGGGAGGTCGTGTCAGGTTCCAAGAGACCCAGTACTTC
NA	TRBV6-2/TRBV6-3	TRBJ1-5	NA	CASSTMDQPQHF	TGTGCCAGCAGTACGATGGATCAGCCCCAGCATTTT
many	TRBV5-1	TRBJ1-2	NA	CASSLETYGYTF	TGCGCCAGCAGCTTGGAAACCTATGGCTACACCTTC
NA	TRBV6-1	TRBJ1-1	NA	CASTPRSGLKAEAFF	TGTGCCAGCACCCCGCGGAGTGGTTTGAAGGCTGAAGCTTTCTTT
many	TRBV19	TRBJ2-2	NA	CASSTRPGLDTGELFF	TGTGCCAGTAGTACCCGACCGGGGCTGGACACCGGGGAGCTGTTTTTT
few	TRBV6-1	TRBJ1-1	NA	CASSQSKPRGTEAFF	TGTGCCAGCAGTCAATCTAAACCGCGAGGCACTGAAGCTTTCTTT
once	TRBV20-1	TRBJ2-5	NA	CSALIGSQTQYF	TGCAGTGCTCTGATTGGGTCCCAGACCCAGTACTTC
many	TRBV6-2/TRBV6-3	TRBJ2-7	NA	CASSLVGDNSYEQYF	TGTGCCAGCAGTCTCGTCGGGGACAACTCCTACGAGCAGTACTTC
NA	TRBV28	TRBJ2-7	TRBD2	CASSLSQKGLAGVRGYEQYF	TGTGCCAGCAGTTTATCCCAAAAAGGACTAGCAGGAGTGAGAGGCTACGAGCAGTACTTC
many	TRBV12-3/TRBV12-4	TRBJ2-3	NA	CASSFGSSTDTQYF	TGTGCCAGCAGTTTCGGATCTAGCACAGATACGCAGTATTTT
many	TRBV5-1	TRBJ2-2	NA	CASSQGTPNTGELFF	TGCGCCAGCAGCCAAGGGACACCGAACACCGGGGAGCTGTTTTTT
many	TRBV20-1	TRBJ1-2	TRBD1	CSARTLRGLRGYTF	TGCAGTGCTAGAACCCTCAGGGGGCTCCGTGGCTACACCTTC
many	TRBV15	TRBJ2-5	TRBD1	CATSRHRGYQETQYF	TGTGCCACCAGCAGGCACAGGGGGTACCAAGAGACCCAGTACTTC